The entry that follows covers one TCR beta chain sequence. Its cognate antigen is unknown. The germline gives CDR1 MNHNS, CDR2 SASEGT. With 2 bases clipped from V and 3 bases from J, the junction kept 9 bases outside the gene matches. This CDR3 is 16 amino acids long. Primers included in the PCR were 60 Vbeta and 13 Jbeta primers. Using immunoSEQ multiplex PCR, the repertoire was profiled, and TCRdb retains in-frame clones only, with some absent. The data hold just over 150,000 clones, with roughly 80% observed a single time. This sample was taken from a study of cytomegalovirus exposure and HLA in healthy donors. Study-wide findings and caveats: Most of the CMV-associated TCR beta chains (in a later analysis) appeared to be HLA-restricted. Later analysis identified a missense DCLRE1C variant that was linked to TCR beta V- and J-gene trimming.

The chain combines TRBV6-1 with TRBJ2-7; 8 bases map to TRBD2. Sequencing used PBMCs. The receptor was isolated from a young man in good health and CMV-seronegative. CDR3 sequence reads: CASSELWGLVDYEQYF. In nucleotides, the CDR3 is TGTGCCAGCAGTGAATTGTGGGGACTAGTGGACTACGAGCAGTACTTC.